This TCR beta chain was captured by sequencing in a study of blood T cell repertoires in COVID-19 (dated by TCRdb to the early 2020s). In the study overall: The collaborator samples originated in the United States, Italy and Spain and spanned the acute and convalescent phases of COVID-19. The repertoires were made available in a free public database intended to serve as a resource for research on the immune response to SARS-CoV-2. The prospective study material was composed of cDNA or gDNA derived from T cells, B-cell-depleted T cells, or PBMCs. The sample metadata nearly always contained a de-identified subject ID, COVID-19 status, age in years and sex. Deeply sampled blood TCRbeta repertoires from subjects exposed to, actively infected with, or recovered from COVID-19 were included in the dataset. Where available, HLA class I and class II types were obtained from metadata supplied by the sample provider rather than from assay-based typing. Samples were obtained from the ongoing ImmuneRACE study (first 160 participants) and from 1,000 to 1,500 subjects provided by 6 global collaborators.

The immunoSEQ Assay, a bias-controlled multiplex PCR, was used to amplify TCRbeta CDR3 regions from genomic DNA. Per the authors' processing: Nucleated cell counts per sample were estimated from amplification of reference gene primers within the assay. Sequence reads were collapsed and filtered to measure the absolute abundance of every unique TCRbeta CDR3 rearrangement. For each sample, productive Simpson clonality was calculated by taking the square root of Simpson's diversity index across productive rearrangements. TCRdb mirrors the immuneACCESS table, restricted to in-frame sequences. Some clones are absent from its copies; in checked studies, under half trace to an unresolved V gene, and the reason for the others is unknown. V and J calls and clone size are copied from that table; D and trimming were computed from the DNA. This sample has approximately 24,000 clones in its table, and about 89% of those were observed once. About 5.5% of the sample comes from the top ten.

Taken from the germline V gene, the CDR1 and CDR2 loops are SGHAT and FQNNGV. The germline V end is reduced by 5 bases and the J end by 3 bases; junction bases left unmatched: 9. Reading from cysteine to phenylalanine, the CDR3 counts 16 amino acids. The kept DNA is CDR3 alone, 48 bases in frame from the first base. Collaborating institutions collected whole blood in K2EDTA tubes following their own protocols. For TCRbeta analysis, collaborator samples were shipped as frozen whole blood, as isolated PBMCs, or as DNA extracted from either sample type. The research as a whole found: The quantity of clinical and demographic metadata differed by source and by participant and was supplied without curation.

Note on this clone: This clone's antigen is unknown. The input lacks base qualities; no much larger clone sits a single base away.

The sequence derives from a man aged 45-65 years with active COVID-19. Sequencing was performed on peripheral blood. The chain couples TRBV11-2 to TRBJ1-4; TRBD1 matches 7 bases in the middle. Here is the DNA: TGTGCCAGCAGCCTACGGGGACAGAGTTCTAATGAAAAACTGTTTTTT. This sequence encodes CASSLRGQSSNEKLFF.